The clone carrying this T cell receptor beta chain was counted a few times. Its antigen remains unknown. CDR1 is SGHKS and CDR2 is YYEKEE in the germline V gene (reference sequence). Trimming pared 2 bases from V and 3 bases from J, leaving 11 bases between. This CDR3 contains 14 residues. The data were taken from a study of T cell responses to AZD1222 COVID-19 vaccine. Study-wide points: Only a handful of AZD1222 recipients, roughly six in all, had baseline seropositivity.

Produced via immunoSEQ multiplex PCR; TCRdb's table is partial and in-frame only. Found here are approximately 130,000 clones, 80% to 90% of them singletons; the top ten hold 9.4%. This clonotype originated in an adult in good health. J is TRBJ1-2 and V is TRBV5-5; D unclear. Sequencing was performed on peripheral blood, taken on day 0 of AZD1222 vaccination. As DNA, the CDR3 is TGTGCCAGCAGCTTTAGAGAAGGCTACTATGGCTACACCTTC. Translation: CASSFREGYYGYTF. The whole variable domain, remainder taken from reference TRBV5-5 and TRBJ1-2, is DAGVTQSPTHLIKTRGQQVTLRCSPISGHKSVSWYQQVLGQGPQFIFQYYEKEERGRGNFPDRFSARQFPNYSSELNVNALLLGDSALYLCASSFREGYYGYTFGSGTRLTVV.